This is a list of T cell receptor beta chains from one sample in a study of beta chain features in type 1 diabetes. This table comes from immunoSEQ multiplex PCR, and its TCRdb copy is limited to in-frame clones, with some not included. The repertoire consists of around 710,000 clones, with roughly 12% occurring once and the leading ten covering 0.09% to 0.15%. Sequenced sample: naive CD4+ T cells from blood. The source of these receptors is a man younger than 45 with type 1 diabetes. Both conserved end residues are part of each CDR3. D genes are given only for firm matches. Rows may omit the clone size; those that give it use once, few, many or a size class.

j_call v_call clone_size d_call cdr3_aa cdr3_nt
TRBJ2-5 TRBV11-2 . . CASTLGSQETQYF TGTGCCAGCACCCTGGGATCCCAAGAGACCCAGTACTTC
TRBJ1-2 TRBV9 . TRBD1 CASSLGDSNYGYTF TGTGCCAGTTCCCTAGGGGACAGTAACTATGGCTACACCTTC
TRBJ1-2 TRBV9 . . CASSPPPVGGYTF TGTGCCAGCAGCCCACCTCCAGTCGGCGGCTACACCTTC
TRBJ1-2 TRBV29-1 . TRBD1 CSVPFGDRTNYGYTF TGCAGCGTCCCCTTTGGGGACAGGACGAACTATGGCTACACCTTC
TRBJ2-4 TRBV5-1 few . CASSFPAENIQYF TGCGCCAGCAGCTTTCCCGCCGAAAACATTCAGTACTTC
TRBJ1-5 TRBV19 . . CASSIDHQGSYQPQHF TGTGCCAGTAGTATAGATCACCAGGGAAGTTATCAGCCCCAGCATTTT
TRBJ2-3 TRBV9 . TRBD2 CASSPGTSPTTDTQYF TGTGCCAGCAGCCCGGGGACTAGCCCCACCACAGATACGCAGTATTTT
TRBJ1-5 TRBV9 few . CASSVDQISQPQHF TGTGCCAGCAGCGTAGACCAGATTAGCCAGCCCCAGCATTTT
TRBJ1-6 TRBV10-2 few . CASGEALNSPLHF TGCGCCAGCGGGGAGGCCCTCAATTCACCCCTCCACTTT
TRBJ1-3 TRBV9 . . CASSVVGADGSTIYF TGTGCCAGCAGCGTAGTTGGGGCCGATGGAAGCACCATATATTTT
TRBJ1-6 TRBV7-2 . . CASSRGMDNSPLHF TGTGCCAGCAGCCGTGGAATGGATAATTCACCCCTCCACTTT
TRBJ2-7 TRBV19 few . CASSIPGSSYEQYF TGTGCCAGTAGTATTCCCGGGTCCTCCTACGAGCAGTACTTC
TRBJ2-1 TRBV7-7 . TRBD2 CASSPGLAGAYSEQFF TGTGCCAGCAGCCCAGGACTAGCGGGGGCATACAGTGAGCAGTTCTTC
TRBJ2-3 TRBV4-3 few . CASSQERGDDTQYF TGCGCCAGCAGCCAAGAAAGGGGGGACGATACGCAGTATTTT
TRBJ1-2 TRBV9 . . CASSSKNYGYTF TGTGCCAGCAGCTCTAAGAACTATGGCTACACCTTC
TRBJ1-2 TRBV5-4 few . CASSQIREDYGYTF TGTGCCAGCAGCCAGATACGTGAAGACTATGGCTACACCTTC
TRBJ1-2 TRBV28 few TRBD1 CASSTGTGGYGYTF TGTGCCAGCAGCACCGGGACAGGGGGGTATGGCTACACCTTC
TRBJ1-2 TRBV25-1 few . CASSDLGSSLYGYTF TGTGCCAGCAGTGACCTCGGCAGCAGTCTCTATGGCTACACCTTC
TRBJ1-1 TRBV6-6 few . CASSYGQMNTEAFF TGTGCCAGCAGTTACGGACAGATGAACACTGAAGCTTTCTTT
TRBJ1-2 TRBV9 few . CASSVGAESYGYTF TGTGCCAGCAGCGTAGGGGCAGAGTCCTATGGCTACACCTTC
TRBJ2-1 TRBV29-1 few . CSVGARNEQFF TGCAGCGTTGGAGCCCGCAATGAGCAGTTCTTC
TRBJ1-3 TRBV10-3 . . CAISGYTAPGNTIYF TGTGCCATCAGCGGGTATACAGCGCCTGGAAACACCATATATTTT
TRBJ1-4 TRBV19 . . CASRSGRFNEKLFF TGTGCCAGTAGATCGGGTAGATTTAATGAAAAACTGTTTTTT
TRBJ1-4 TRBV7-9 few . CASSPTATNEKLFF TGTGCCAGCAGCCCGACAGCAACTAATGAAAAACTGTTTTTT
TRBJ1-2 TRBV9 . . CASSVEGIVGRSGIYGYTF TGTGCCAGCAGCGTAGAGGGGATTGTGGGACGGAGTGGAATATATGGCTACACCTTC
TRBJ2-5 TRBV30 few TRBD2 CAWSRTSGGQETQYF TGTGCCTGGAGTCGGACTAGCGGGGGACAAGAGACCCAGTACTTC
TRBJ2-3 TRBV28 . . CASSPERWGSKRTDTQYF TGTGCCAGCAGTCCTGAGAGGTGGGGATCTAAACGCACAGATACGCAGTATTTT
TRBJ2-3 TRBV7-9 . TRBD1 CASSSGTGFTDTQYF TGTGCCAGCAGCTCAGGGACAGGGTTCACAGATACGCAGTATTTT
TRBJ2-7 TRBV4-2 . . CASSPWQGSYEQYF TGTGCCAGCAGCCCTTGGCAGGGCTCCTACGAGCAGTACTTC
TRBJ2-3 TRBV7-9 few . CASSSPRARTSTDTQYF TGTGCCAGCAGCAGCCCGCGGGCAAGGACTAGCACAGATACGCAGTATTTT
TRBJ2-7 TRBV4-3 . TRBD2 CASSPQWTSGAYEQYF TGCGCCAGCAGCCCGCAATGGACTAGCGGGGCCTACGAGCAGTACTTC
TRBJ2-3 TRBV5-4 few TRBD2 CASSLTSGDTDTQYF TGTGCCAGCAGCTTGACTAGCGGGGACACAGATACGCAGTATTTT
TRBJ1-4 TRBV5-4 few TRBD1 CASSRDRGNEKLFF TGTGCCAGCAGCAGGGACAGGGGTAATGAAAAACTGTTTTTT
TRBJ2-1 TRBV9 few . CASSVASPSSYNEQFF TGTGCCAGCAGCGTAGCTAGCCCGAGCTCCTACAATGAGCAGTTCTTC
TRBJ2-3 TRBV15 . . CATSRAREYTQYF TGTGCCACCAGCAGAGCCAGGGAATATACGCAGTATTTT
TRBJ2-7 TRBV5-1 few . CASSPELGRGGEQYF TGCGCCAGCAGCCCGGAACTTGGTCGGGGTGGCGAGCAGTACTTC
TRBJ1-1 TRBV10-3 . . CAISEPGTEAFF TGTGCCATCAGTGAGCCCGGCACTGAAGCTTTCTTT
TRBJ2-3 TRBV11-2 . . CASSRRADTQYF TGTGCCAGCAGCCGGAGGGCAGATACGCAGTATTTT
TRBJ2-1 TRBV27 few TRBD1 CASRLQGTPRNEQFF TGTGCCAGCAGACTACAGGGGACACCTCGGAACGAGCAGTTCTTC
TRBJ2-1 TRBV7-9 few . CASSQQGAGGNEQFF TGTGCCAGCAGCCAACAGGGGGCGGGAGGCAATGAGCAGTTCTTC
TRBJ2-4 TRBV6-1 . . CASSEQVEAKNIQYF TGTGCCAGCAGTGAGCAGGTCGAAGCCAAAAACATTCAGTACTTC
TRBJ1-1 TRBV7-9 . . CASSKGTEAFF TGTGCCAGCAGCAAGGGCACTGAAGCTTTCTTT
TRBJ2-3 TRBV19 . . CASSPVPEETQYF TGTGCCAGTAGTCCTGTCCCTGAGGAGACGCAGTATTTT
TRBJ1-1 TRBV5-4 . . CASSSLGVRFDTEAFF TGTGCCAGCAGCTCGCTCGGGGTTAGATTCGACACTGAAGCTTTCTTT
TRBJ2-7 TRBV7-8 . . CASSLVEGHEQYF TGTGCCAGCAGCTTAGTTGAGGGTCACGAGCAGTACTTC
TRBJ2-3 TRBV5-1 few TRBD2 CASTLGLAGADTQYF TGCGCCAGCACCCTTGGCCTAGCGGGGGCAGATACGCAGTATTTT
TRBJ2-2 TRBV6-1 . TRBD1 CASSEEQGANTGELFF TGTGCCAGCAGTGAAGAACAGGGGGCGAACACCGGGGAGCTGTTTTTT
TRBJ2-7 TRBV5-1 . . CASSAPGNEQYF TGCGCCAGCAGCGCGCCGGGGAATGAGCAGTACTTC
TRBJ1-2 TRBV5-1 . TRBD1 CASSSSDRGGYTF TGCGCCAGCAGCTCGTCGGACAGGGGCGGCTACACCTTC
TRBJ2-1 TRBV5-1 few TRBD1 CASRPPGTGLYNEQFF TGCGCCAGCCGACCTCCCGGGACAGGGCTCTACAATGAGCAGTTCTTC
TRBJ2-3 TRBV9 . . CASSSPPLDTQYF TGTGCCAGCAGTTCTCCCCCCTTGGATACGCAGTATTTT
TRBJ2-7 TRBV6-5 few TRBD1 CASSGQGISSYEQYF TGTGCCAGCAGCGGACAGGGGATTAGCTCCTACGAGCAGTACTTC
TRBJ2-2 TRBV7-2 few . CASRPEATGELFF TGTGCCAGCAGGCCGGAGGCCACCGGGGAGCTGTTTTTT
TRBJ2-7 TRBV4-1 . TRBD2 CASSQLRTSGSSHSYEQYF TGCGCCAGCAGCCAATTGAGGACTAGCGGGTCCTCGCACTCCTACGAGCAGTACTTC